This T cell receptor beta chain was found in a study of cytomegalovirus exposure and HLA in healthy donors. Study conclusions and caveats: Using the classifier, cytomegalovirus status was reportedly diagnosed with high specificity and sensitivity.

V gave up 2 bases and J gave up 4 bases; unmatched junction bases: 6. This CDR3 contains 15 residues. CDR1 is SGHNT, CDR2 YYREEE, per germline (reference sequence). PCR primers comprised 60 Vbeta and 13 Jbeta primers. The assay was immunoSEQ multiplex PCR, and TCRdb's table has in-frame clones only and misses some. The sample contains about 150,000 clones, around 74% of which appear only once. This clone was seen a single time. Its antigen remains unidentified. Sequenced material: PBMCs. The TCR sequence derives from a man aged 18 to 29 in good health and CMV-seronegative. The V and J genes are TRBV5-4 and TRBJ2-1; 7 bases line up with TRBD2. The CDR3 here is CASSFGLAEYNEQFF. The CDR3 DNA reads as TGTGCCAGCAGCTTTGGTCTAGCGGAATACAATGAGCAGTTCTTC.